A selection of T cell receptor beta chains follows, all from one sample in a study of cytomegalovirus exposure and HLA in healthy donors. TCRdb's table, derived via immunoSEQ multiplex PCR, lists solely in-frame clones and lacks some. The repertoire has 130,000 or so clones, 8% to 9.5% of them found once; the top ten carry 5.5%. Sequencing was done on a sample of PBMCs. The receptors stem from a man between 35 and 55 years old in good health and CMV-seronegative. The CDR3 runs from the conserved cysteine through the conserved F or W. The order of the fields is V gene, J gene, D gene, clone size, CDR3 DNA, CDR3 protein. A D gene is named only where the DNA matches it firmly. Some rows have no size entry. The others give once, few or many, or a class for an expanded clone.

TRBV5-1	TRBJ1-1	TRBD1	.	TGCGCCAGCAGCCCGACAGGGGTGAATGCTTTCTTT	CASSPTGVNAFF
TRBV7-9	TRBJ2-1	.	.	TGTGCCAGCGGGGGGGCCCCCAATGAGCAGTTCTTC	CASGGAPNEQFF
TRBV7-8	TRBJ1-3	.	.	TGTGCCAGCAGCCCCCAAACGGGAATTCGGGGAAACACCATATATTTT	CASSPQTGIRGNTIYF
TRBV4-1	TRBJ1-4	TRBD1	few	TGCGCCAGCAGCGCAACCCGTACCGGGACAGGGGATGAAAAACTGTTTTTT	CASSATRTGTGDEKLFF
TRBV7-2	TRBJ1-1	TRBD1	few	TGTGCCAGCAGCTTAGCGGTGGGACAGGGAATTGTGAACACTGAAGCTTTCTTT	CASSLAVGQGIVNTEAFF
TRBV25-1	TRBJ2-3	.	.	TGTGCCAGCAGTGATGATCTAGCTTCCTCGGCAGATACGCAGTATTTT	CASSDDLASSADTQYF
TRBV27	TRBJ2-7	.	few	TGTGCCAGCAGCCGATATTTGGGGGGCGAGCAGTACTTC	CASSRYLGGEQYF
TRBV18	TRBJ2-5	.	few	TGTGCCAGCTCACCACGAGCGGATCAAGAGACCCAGTACTTC	CASSPRADQETQYF
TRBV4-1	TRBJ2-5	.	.	TGCGCCAGCAGCCAAGCAGGCGCAGAGACCCAGTACTTC	CASSQAGAETQYF
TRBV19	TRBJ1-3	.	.	TGTGCCAGTTGCAGACACTCTGGAAACACCATATATTTT	CASCRHSGNTIYF
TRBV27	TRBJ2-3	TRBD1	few	TGTGCCAGCAGTAGCCCAGGACAGGGATATACAGATACGCAGTATTTT	CASSSPGQGYTDTQYF
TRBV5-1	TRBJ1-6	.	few	TGCGCCAGCAGCTTGGAAGGGACATATAATTCACCCCTCCACTTT	CASSLEGTYNSPLHF
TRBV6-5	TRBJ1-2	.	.	TGTGCCAGCACCCTGAGGGGAGGAACTAACTATGGCTACACCTTC	CASTLRGGTNYGYTF
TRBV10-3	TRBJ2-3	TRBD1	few	TGTGCCACCAGGGACAGTGTAGCGGATACGCAGTATTTT	CATRDSVADTQYF
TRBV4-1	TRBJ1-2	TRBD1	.	TGCGCCAGCAGCCTGGCGGGAAAGGGGGCATCTGGCTACACCTTC	CASSLAGKGASGYTF
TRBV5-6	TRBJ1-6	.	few	TGTGCCAGCAGGTCTAAGGCAGGAACCTATAATTCACCCCTCCACTTT	CASRSKAGTYNSPLHF
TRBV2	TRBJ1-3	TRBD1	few	TGTGCCAGCAGTTTTTCCGGGACAGCGATCTCTGGAAACACCATATATTTT	CASSFSGTAISGNTIYF